Each of the 24 T cell receptor beta chains below was sequenced from the same sample in a study of blood T cell repertoires in COVID-19. The method was immunoSEQ multiplex PCR; TCRdb's version includes in-frame clones alone and lacks a portion of them. Of roughly 110,000 clones detected, about 80% appear once; the ten largest clones hold approximately 4.5%. Source material: peripheral blood. All receptors come from a man aged 65 to 79 with acute or convalescent COVID-19.

This clone was seen only once. DNA for the CDR3: TGTGCCAGCAGTACCTCGACAGGGGAAAAACTGTTTTTT. Its protein is CASSTSTGEKLFF. J is TRBJ1-4 and V is TRBV9, with 7 bases matching TRBD1. Germline loops: CDR1 SGDLS, CDR2 YYNGEE. The trim removed 5 bases at V and 8 bases at J, leaving 6 bases unmatched. The length of the CDR3 is 13 residues.

The chain employs TRBV5-5 and TRBJ2-1, with 11 bases fitting TRBD2. CDR1 is SGHKS, CDR2 YYEKEE, per germline (reference sequence). V was clipped by 0 bases and J by 3 bases; unmatched bases: 5. The CDR3 contains 17 residues. CDR3: CASSLVASGGFYNEQFF. The CDR3 nucleotides are TGTGCCAGCAGCTTGGTGGCTAGCGGGGGGTTCTACAATGAGCAGTTCTTC.

This clone was seen only once. V is TRBV4-3 and J is TRBJ1-1; D is ambiguous. V was cut by 0 bases and J by 0 bases, with 17 bases left in between. Germline V gene lookup returns CDR1 LGHNA and CDR2 YSLEER. This CDR3 spans 18 amino acids. The CDR3: CASSQDLKMSTMNTEAFF. The CDR3, as DNA: TGCGCCAGCAGCCAAGATTTAAAGATGAGCACCATGAACACTGAAGCTTTCTTT.

The DNA of the CDR3 is TGTGCCAGCAGCCAGGTTTCGAGCAGGAGGGATGGCTACACCTTC. Its translation is CASSQVSSRRDGYTF. The V and J genes are TRBV3-1 (or the pseudogene TRBV3-2) and TRBJ1-2; no clear D gene. CDR3 length: 15 residues. V gave up 3 bases and J gave up 6 bases, with 17 bases separating them. Per the germline V gene, CDR1 is LGHDT and CDR2 is YNNKEL (reference sequence).

V and J are TRBV5-6 and TRBJ2-1; possible D gene TRBD2, 6 bases. This CDR3 is 14 amino acids long. Germline V gene sequence: CDR1 SGHDT, CDR2 YYEEEE. The V end was cut by 2 bases, the J end by 5 bases, with 11 bases between. CDR3 in amino acids: CASSFRDWNNEQFF. The CDR3 region has the DNA TGTGCCAGCAGCTTCCGGGACTGGAACAATGAGCAGTTCTTC.

This chain connects TRBV19 to TRBJ2-1, with 7 bases identical to TRBD1. Losses at the gene ends were 2 bases for V and 14 bases for J; bases not matched to a gene: 6. CDR1 is LNHDA, CDR2 SQIVND, per germline (reference sequence). The CDR3 has 12 residues. This CDR3 is CASSIFGTAKFF. CDR3 sequence (DNA): TGTGCCAGTAGTATATTTGGGACAGCTAAGTTCTTC.

In its sample, this clone was seen once. At one end the junction does not follow the germline gene, possibly because of a read error. The chain combines TRBV12-3 or TRBV12-4 with TRBJ1-3, with D uncertain. The CDR3 sequence is 11 residues long. The CDR3 protein is CASRSGSTIYF. CDR3 in DNA: TGTGCCAGCAGATCAGGAAGCACCATATATTTT.

The chain links TRBV7-7 to TRBJ2-2; tentatively, D is TRBD1 (5 bases). Germline CDR1 is SSHAT and CDR2 is FNYEAQ (reference sequence). The CDR3 totals 16 residues. Trimming took 5 bases from V and 0 from J, leaving 13 bases between them. CDR3 in DNA: TGTGCCAGCAGCCCCGACAGAAACGCGAACACCGGGGAGCTGTTTTTT. Protein: CASSPDRNANTGELFF.

This clone was picked up one time. This chain connects TRBV19 to TRBJ2-2; tentatively, D is TRBD1 (5 bases). Trimming pared 6 bases from V and 5 bases from J, leaving 10 bases between. CDR1 is LNHDA, CDR2 SQIVND, per germline (reference sequence). The CDR3 loop spans 13 amino acids. The CDR3 region has the DNA TGTGCCAGTAGGAAAGACAGAACCGGGGAGCTGTTTTTT. Its protein is CASRKDRTGELFF.

J is TRBJ1-5 and V is TRBV6-5; D not resolved. The CDR3 has 13 residues. CDR1 and CDR2 (germline): MNHEY, SVGAGI. The germline V and J ends were trimmed by 0 bases and 7 bases, with 7 bases remaining between them. The chain's CDR3 is CASSYSSGQPQHF. The CDR3 DNA sequence: TGTGCCAGCAGTTACTCCTCGGGACAGCCCCAGCATTTT.

This chain joins TRBV19 and TRBJ1-2; D gene ambiguous. V lost 2 bases to trimming and J lost 0 bases, with 10 bases between them. The length of the CDR3 is 15 residues. The germline V gene encodes CDR1 LNHDA and CDR2 SQIVND (reference sequence). The CDR3 DNA reads as TGTGCCAGTAGTATAAGCACTATAACTAACTATGGCTACACCTTC. Protein sequence: CASSISTITNYGYTF.

This clone turned up a few times. V gene TRBV6-2 or TRBV6-3 combines with J gene TRBJ1-5; D possibly corresponds to TRBD1 (6 bases). The CDR3 contains 15 residues. V was shortened by 4 bases and J by 1 base, with 11 bases between the two germline ends. CDR1 MNHEY and CDR2 SVGEGT come from the germline V gene. CDR3 nucleotide sequence: TGTGCCAGCAGTTGGGGTCAGGGGAGCAATCAGCCCCAGCATTTT. This translates into CASSWGQGSNQPQHF.

The chain is built from TRBV9 and TRBJ2-2, with 9 bases aligning to TRBD2. Germline V lookup: CDR1 SGDLS, CDR2 YYNGEE. V gave up 0 bases and J gave up 6 bases; unmatched junction bases: 9. The CDR3 covers 17 residues. The CDR3 here is CASSVGGSGGFAGELFF. In DNA, the CDR3 is TGTGCCAGCAGCGTAGGGGGTAGCGGGGGCTTCGCCGGGGAGCTGTTTTTT.

This rearrangement joins TRBV7-2 to TRBJ1-5; 10 nucleotides match TRBD1. Trimming at V came to 6 bases and at J to 5 bases, leaving 1 base not matched to a gene. The germline V gene has CDR1 SGHTA and CDR2 FQGNSA. The CDR3 runs 13 residues. CDR3 in DNA: TGTGCCAGCAGTGGACAGGGGGATCAGCCCCAGCATTTT. It is translated as CASSGQGDQPQHF.

V usage is TRBV27 and J usage is TRBJ1-6; the D gene is possibly TRBD1 (5 bases). The CDR3 contains 14 residues. The V end was cut by 3 bases, the J end by 10 bases, with 13 bases between. Per germline, CDR1 MNHEY and CDR2 SMNVEV (reference sequence). CDR3 nucleotides: TGTGCCAGCAGTTTCGGCAGGGCTGGGTCACCCCTCCACTTT. Residues: CASSFGRAGSPLHF.

V is TRBV6-1 and J is TRBJ1-3, with D unclear. V was shortened by 3 bases and J by 0 bases, with 6 bases between the two germline ends. This CDR3 has 14 amino acids. The germline CDR1 and CDR2 sequences are MNHNS and SASEGT. The CDR3 is CASSDGISGNTIYF. DNA for the CDR3: TGTGCCAGCAGTGACGGGATCTCTGGAAACACCATATATTTT.

V is TRBV6-5 and J is TRBJ1-1, with unresolved D. The germline CDR1 and CDR2 sequences are MNHEY and SVGAGI. The V end was cut by 2 bases, the J end by 1 base, with 8 bases between. The CDR3 consists of 14 residues. The CDR3 DNA is TGTGCCAGCAGTTACGAGTCTGAGAACACTGAAGCTTTCTTT. As protein: CASSYESENTEAFF.

This clone was seen more than once but under ten times. J is TRBJ2-5 and V is TRBV5-6; TRBD2 aligns across 13 bases. The CDR3 is 18 amino acids. Germline CDR1 is SGHDT and CDR2 is YYEEEE. Unmatched junction bases numbered 13, after V lost 4 bases and J lost 4 bases. The CDR3 loop is CASSRSWTSGGYPETQYF. The CDR3 DNA follows: TGTGCCAGCAGCCGAAGTTGGACTAGCGGGGGTTACCCAGAGACCCAGTACTTC.

The J gene is TRBJ2-1, the V gene TRBV2; 10 bases are shared with TRBD1. CDR1 and CDR2 from the germline V gene are SNHLY and FYNNEI. After removal of 5 bases from V and 7 bases from J, the junction contained 11 bases not matched to a gene. The CDR3 extends over 16 amino acids. The CDR3 spells CASSPSTGGAWNEQFF. CDR3 nucleotide sequence: TGTGCCAGCAGTCCCTCGACAGGGGGCGCGTGGAATGAGCAGTTCTTC.

The chain links TRBV7-9 to TRBJ1-1, with unresolved D. The germline V and J ends were trimmed by 9 bases and 0 bases, with 11 bases remaining between them. The CDR3 totals 13 residues. Germline-derived CDR1 and CDR2 are SEHNR and FQNEAQ (reference sequence). The CDR3 nucleotides read TGTGCCAGTTCTAGCAAACTGAACACTGAAGCTTTCTTT. It codes for CASSSKLNTEAFF.

To note about this clone: One end of the junction is discordant with germline, which a read error may explain. This chain connects TRBV7-7 to TRBJ2-1; tentatively, D is TRBD1 (6 bases). In germline, CDR1 is SSHAT, CDR2 FNYEAQ (reference sequence). The length of the CDR3 is 13 residues. CDR3 residues: CASSAPGDNEQFF. The CDR3 region has the DNA TGTGCTAGCAGCGCCCCAGGGGACAATGAGCAGTTCTTC.

The J gene is TRBJ1-1, the V gene TRBV6-1; 7 bases align to TRBD1. The CDR3 is 14 amino acids. V dropped 7 bases and J dropped 0; count of bases not matched to a gene: 5. Germline-derived CDR1 and CDR2 are MNHNS and SASEGT. The CDR3 DNA reads as TGTGCCAGCAAGTACAGGGGCCTGAACACTGAAGCTTTCTTT. It encodes CASKYRGLNTEAFF.

The chain couples TRBV7-9 to TRBJ2-1, with D tentatively TRBD2 (6 bases). Trimming took off 4 bases at V and 0 bases at J, with 13 bases between the two ends. Germline CDR1 is SEHNR and CDR2 is FQNEAQ (reference sequence). CDR3 length: 16 amino acids. CDR3 amino acids: CASSSSGFSSYNEQFF. DNA for the CDR3: TGTGCCAGCAGCTCAAGCGGGTTTAGCTCCTACAATGAGCAGTTCTTC. Full variable domain (outside the CDR3, taken from reference TRBV7-9 and TRBJ2-1): DTGVSQNPRHKITKRGQNVTFRCDPISEHNRLYWYRQTLGQGPEFLTYFQNEAQLEKSRLLSDRFSAERPKGSFSTLEIQRTEQGDSAMYLCASSSSGFSSYNEQFFGPGTRLTVL.

The chain combines TRBV3-1 (or the pseudogene TRBV3-2) with TRBJ1-6; a possible D gene is TRBD1 (5 bases). Germline values: CDR1 LGHDT, CDR2 YNNKEL (reference sequence). V gave up 3 bases and J gave up 8 bases, with 11 bases separating them. This CDR3 is 14 amino acids long. In DNA form, the CDR3 reads TGTGCCAGCAGCCAGCGGGGCTGGGATTCACCCCTCCACTTT. Encoded protein: CASSQRGWDSPLHF.